This T cell receptor beta chain was documented in a study of neurological immune-mediated disorders. This CDR3 spans 9 amino acids. Germline CDR1 and CDR2: SQVTM and ANQGSEA. Many counts were recorded for this clonotype. A read error may produce the germline difference seen at one junction end. cDNA was made by 5'RACE with 10-nucleotide random UMIs. TCRdb re-called the 5' RACE reads with MiXCR, one entry per CDR3 protein. Of about 20,000 distinct CDR3 sequences listed, more than 9% are singletons. Sequencing was performed on PBMCs. This TCR derives from a woman aged 55-75 years with HTLV-1-associated myelopathy (HAM/TSP). This chain uses TRBV29-1 with TRBJ2-3; perhaps TRBD2 as D (6 bases). The CDR3 protein is CSVDRDWDF. CDR3 nucleotide sequence: TGCAGCGTTGATCGGGACTGGGATTTT.